These 9 T cell receptor beta chains share one sample of origin, sequenced in a study of T cell responses to AZD1222 COVID-19 vaccine. TCRdb's table, derived via immunoSEQ multiplex PCR, lists solely in-frame clones and lacks some. The top ten hold over 4% of the sample, which has about 110,000 clones, roughly nine tenths seen once. Sequenced material: peripheral blood, taken on day 0 of AZD1222 vaccination. These receptors were obtained from an adult in good health.

In DNA form, the CDR3 reads TGTGCCAGCAGCCAAGATAGGCCAGATTATAGCAATCAGCCCCAGCATTTT. This encodes CASSQDRPDYSNQPQHF. The chain employs TRBV4-2 and TRBJ1-5; the D is unclear. CDR3 length: 17 amino acids. Trimming removed 0 bases from V and 0 bases from J, with 12 bases in between. CDR1 LGHNA and CDR2 YNFKEQ come from the germline V gene.

The chain is built from TRBV28 and TRBJ1-5; 11 bases align to TRBD1. Germline V CDR1 and CDR2: MDHEN, SYDVKM. Unmatched junction bases numbered 11, after V lost 8 bases and J lost 8 bases. The CDR3 is made up of 15 amino acids. This CDR3 is CASGGDRGFLKPQHF. The CDR3 DNA follows: TGTGCCAGCGGGGGGGACAGGGGGTTTTTGAAGCCCCAGCATTTT.

This sequence joins TRBV3-1 (or the pseudogene TRBV3-2) and TRBJ1-5, with D possibly TRBD1 on 5 matching bases. The V gene's germline CDR1 is LGHDT and CDR2 YNNKEL (reference sequence). Trimming left V 4 bases short and J 2 bases short, with 15 bases between. This CDR3 comprises 16 residues. CDR3 in DNA: TGTGCCAGCAGCCCCCCCTTTAGGGGATGCAATCAGCCCCAGCATTTT. Translated, it gives CASSPPFRGCNQPQHF.

The chain joins TRBV3-1 (or the pseudogene TRBV3-2) to TRBJ2-1, with TRBD2 matching 10 bases. This CDR3 comprises 16 residues. CDR1 is LGHDT, CDR2 YNNKEL, per germline (reference sequence). The V gene end was trimmed by 4 bases and the J gene end by 0 bases; junction bases not matched to a gene: 3. The CDR3 nucleotides are TGTGCCAGCAGCCCCTTAGCGGGGGGCTCCTACAATGAGCAGTTCTTC. Translation: CASSPLAGGSYNEQFF.

Written as DNA, the CDR3 is TGTGCCAGCAGTGAAGGGGAAAGGCAGTTCTTC. Translated, it gives CASSEGERQFF. The chain recombines TRBV2 with TRBJ2-1; no reliable D call. Germline CDR1 SNHLY, CDR2 FYNNEI. The CDR3 has 11 residues. Between the trimmed V and J ends, which lost 1 base and 12 bases, there was a span of 7 bases.

The chain carries TRBV30 and TRBJ1-3; D gene ambiguous. The V gene lost 6 bases and the J gene lost 4 bases, with 16 bases spanning the gap. Germline CDR1 reads GTSNPN; CDR2 reads SVGIG (reference sequence). The CDR3 loop spans 14 amino acids. The CDR3 spells CACDAGLWGNTIYF. CDR3 bases: TGTGCCTGTGATGCGGGTCTCTGGGGAAACACCATATATTTT.

CDR3 DNA sequence: TGTGCCAGTAGCTTAGATAGCAATCAGCCCCAGCATTTT. It is translated as CASSLDSNQPQHF. This chain joins TRBV19 and TRBJ1-5, with D unresolved. The CDR3 loop spans 13 amino acids. The V end lost 6 bases, the J end lost 0 bases, and 6 bases lay between the germline ends. Germline V gives CDR1 LNHDA, CDR2 SQIVND (reference sequence). The full variable domain, in which reference TRBV19 and TRBJ1-5 provide the parts outside the CDR3, is DGGITQSPKYLFRKEGQNVTLSCEQNLNHDAMYWYRQDPGQGLRLIYYSQIVNDFQKGDIAEGYSVSREKKESFPLTVTSAQKNPTAFYLCASSLDSNQPQHFGDGTRLSIL.

The gene calls are TRBV4-3 and TRBJ2-7; maybe TRBD1 (5 bases). The CDR3 totals 13 residues. CDR1 LGHNA and CDR2 YSLEER come from the germline V gene. The ends were cut back, 5 bases at V and 1 base at J, with 9 bases in the middle. CDR3 region: CASSASGSYEQYF. CDR3 nucleotides: TGCGCCAGCAGCGCCTCAGGGTCCTACGAGCAGTACTTC.

The gene calls are TRBV7-9 and TRBJ1-5; D remains unclear. CDR3 length: 15 amino acids. Trimming left V 5 bases short and J 0 bases short, with 11 bases between. The germline V gene encodes CDR1 SEHNR and CDR2 FQNEAQ (reference sequence). DNA for the CDR3: TGTGCCAGCAGCCCGGAGGGTTATAGCAATCAGCCCCAGCATTTT. Translated: CASSPEGYSNQPQHF.